Shown below are 4 T cell receptor beta chains from a single sample sequenced in a study of shared clonotypes between healthy human individuals. Using immunoSEQ multiplex PCR, the repertoire was profiled, and TCRdb retains in-frame clones only, with some absent. The sample yields some 2,000,000 clones, 95% seen once. The sample consisted of naive CD4+ T cells sorted from blood. Sample subset: CD45RA+ positively selected. The receptors stem from a man between 18 and 29 years old in good health.

The rearrangement uses TRBV11-3 and TRBJ2-7, with 10 bases fitting TRBD1. The CDR3 totals 12 residues. Looked up from germline, CDR1 is SGHNT and CDR2 is YENEEA. J gave up 6 bases and V 5 bases, and 1 base lay outside the gene matches. CDR3 DNA: TGTGCCAGCAGCCGGGACAGGGGCGAGCAGTACTTC. Amino acid sequence: CASSRDRGEQYF. Complete variable domain (other parts from reference TRBV11-3 and TRBJ2-7): EAGVVQSPRYKIIEKKQPVAFWCNPISGHNTLYWYLQNLGQGPELLIRYENEEAVDDSQLPKDRFSAERLKGVDSTLKIQPAELGDSAVYLCASSRDRGEQYFGPGTRLTVT.

The V and J genes are TRBV11-3 and TRBJ2-5, with D possibly being TRBD1 (6 bases). The CDR3 is 15 residues long. Germline lookup yields CDR1 SGHNT and CDR2 YENEEA. V lost 4 bases and J 2 bases, leaving 14 bases between the germline ends. This CDR3 reads CASSSLLDRQETQYF. The CDR3 bases are TGTGCCAGCAGCTCCCTTTTGGACAGACAAGAGACCCAGTACTTC. The whole variable domain, remainder taken from reference TRBV11-3 and TRBJ2-5, is EAGVVQSPRYKIIEKKQPVAFWCNPISGHNTLYWYLQNLGQGPELLIRYENEEAVDDSQLPKDRFSAERLKGVDSTLKIQPAELGDSAVYLCASSSLLDRQETQYFGPGTRLLVL.

In its sample, this clone was seen once. This CDR3 reads CAWIRGYYGYTF. DNA for the CDR3: TGTGCCTGGATCCGGGGCTACTATGGCTACACCTTC. The chain recombines TRBV30 with TRBJ1-2, with TRBD1 as a possible D gene (5 bases). The CDR3 covers 12 residues. Trimming left V 4 bases short and J 3 bases short, with 9 bases between. The V gene's germline CDR1 is GTSNPN and CDR2 SVGIG (reference sequence).

This chain joins TRBV4-1 and TRBJ1-4, with unresolved D. Trimming left V 3 bases short and J 5 bases short, with 10 bases between. The CDR3 consists of 14 residues. CDR1 is MGHRA and CDR2 is YSYEKL in the germline V gene. CDR3 nucleotide sequence: TGCGCCAGCAGCCATGGCAGGAGCAATGAAAAACTGTTTTTT. Translating gives CASSHGRSNEKLFF.